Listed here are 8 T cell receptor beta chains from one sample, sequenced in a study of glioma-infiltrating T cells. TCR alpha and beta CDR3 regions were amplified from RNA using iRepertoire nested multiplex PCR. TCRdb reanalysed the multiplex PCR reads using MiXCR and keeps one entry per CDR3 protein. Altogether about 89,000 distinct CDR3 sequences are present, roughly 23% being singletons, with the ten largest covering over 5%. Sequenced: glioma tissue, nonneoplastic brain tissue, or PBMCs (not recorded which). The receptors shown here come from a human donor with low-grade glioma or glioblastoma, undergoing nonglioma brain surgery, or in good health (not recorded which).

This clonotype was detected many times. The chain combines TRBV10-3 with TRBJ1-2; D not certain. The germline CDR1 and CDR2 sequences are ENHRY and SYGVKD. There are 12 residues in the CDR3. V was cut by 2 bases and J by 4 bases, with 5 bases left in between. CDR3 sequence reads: CAISEGTYGYTF. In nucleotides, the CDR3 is TGTGCCATCAGTGAGGGTACCTATGGCTACACCTTC.

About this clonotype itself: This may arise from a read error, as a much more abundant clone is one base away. CDR3 bases: TGTGCCAGCAGTGAATTGGACAGGGGCTCGGGCACTGAAGTTTTCTTT. It specifies CASSELDRGSGTEVFF. The chain is built from TRBV6-1 and TRBJ1-1, with TRBD1 matching over 9 bases. From germline, CDR1 is MNHNS and CDR2 SASEGT. The CDR3 contains 16 residues.

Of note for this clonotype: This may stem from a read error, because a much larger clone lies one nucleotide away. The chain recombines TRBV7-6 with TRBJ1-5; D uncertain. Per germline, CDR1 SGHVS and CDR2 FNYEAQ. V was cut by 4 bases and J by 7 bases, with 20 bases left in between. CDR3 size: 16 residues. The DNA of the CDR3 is TGTGCCAGCAGCTCCTTCGACGGGGAGGCGAGGCAGCCCCAGCATTTT. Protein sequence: CASSSFDGEARQPQHF.

The CDR3 sequence: CASSSAGLAGGPVNNEQFF. The CDR3 DNA sequence: TGCGCCAGCAGCTCTGCGGGACTAGCGGGGGGGCCGGTCAACAATGAGCAGTTCTTC. This chain joins TRBV5-1 and TRBJ2-1, with 16 bases fitting TRBD2. The CDR3 has 19 residues. The V segment lost 3 bases and the J segment 5 bases; nucleotides outside the gene matches: 11. CDR1 SGHRS and CDR2 YFSETQ come from the germline V gene.

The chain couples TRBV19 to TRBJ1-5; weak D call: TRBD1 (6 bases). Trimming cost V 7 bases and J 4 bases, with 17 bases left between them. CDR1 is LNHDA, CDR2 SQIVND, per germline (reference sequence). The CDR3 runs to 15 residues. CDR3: CASTLGTRWNQPQHF. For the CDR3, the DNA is TGTGCCAGTACCCTCGGGACACGTTGGAATCAGCCCCAGCATTTT.

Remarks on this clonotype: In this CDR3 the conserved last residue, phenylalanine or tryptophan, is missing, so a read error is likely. CDR3 DNA: TGCAGCGTTGATATAAGGGGGAGAGGTTCGGGCTACACCGTC. Protein product: CSVDIRGRGSGYTV. The rearrangement uses TRBV29-1 and TRBJ1-2, with D possibly TRBD1 on 6 matching bases. Germline loops: CDR1 SQVTM, CDR2 ANQGSEA. V shed 3 bases and J shed 8 bases, with 19 bases lying between them. CDR3 length: 14 residues.

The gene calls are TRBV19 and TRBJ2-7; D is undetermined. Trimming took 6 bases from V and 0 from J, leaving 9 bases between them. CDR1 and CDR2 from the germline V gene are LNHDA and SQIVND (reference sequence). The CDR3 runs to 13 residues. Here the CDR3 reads CASSQTPSYEQYF. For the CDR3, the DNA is TGTGCCAGTAGCCAGACGCCCTCCTACGAGCAGTACTTC.

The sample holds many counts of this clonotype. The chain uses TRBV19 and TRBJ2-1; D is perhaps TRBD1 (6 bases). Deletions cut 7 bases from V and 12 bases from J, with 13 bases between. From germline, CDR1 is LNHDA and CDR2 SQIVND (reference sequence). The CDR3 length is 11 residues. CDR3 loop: CASTTGSRQFF. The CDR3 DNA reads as TGTGCCAGTACTACAGGGTCAAGGCAGTTCTTC.